This TCR beta chain was documented in a study of identical twins. The study, taken as a whole, reports: The same donors were not followed; conclusions instead depended on cross-sectional statistical analysis. The abundant beta clonotypes from cord blood had fewer insertions, and memory repertoires had none of this.

This clonotype was seen at least ten times. Its antigen is undetermined. Donors were all healthy Caucasians. TCRdb redid the calling of the 5' RACE reads with MiXCR, one entry per CDR3 protein. The sample includes approximately 210,000 distinct CDR3 sequences, approximately 9% of them seen just once. Trimming shortened V by 4 bases and J by 6 bases, and 22 bases separated the two germline ends. Germline CDR1 is DFQATT and CDR2 is SNEGSKA (reference sequence). The CDR3 is made up of 16 amino acids. The V call is TRBV20-1, the J call TRBJ2-1; no clear D. The sample comprised memory (CD45RO+) T cells sorted from blood. This TCR was recovered from a woman between 18 and 29 years old in good health. The CDR3 protein is CSATPSGLSRPNEQFF. CDR3 DNA: TGCAGTGCTACACCTAGTGGGCTTTCCCGACCCAATGAGCAGTTCTTC.